This record concerns one TCR beta chain sequence. These data come from a study of PD-1 blockade in classical Hodgkin lymphoma. Every patient was affected by relapse after autologous stem cell transplantation, while exposure to brentuximab vedotin was not uniform. When best responses were assessed, they were complete response, partial response or progressive disease. The method was immunoSEQ multiplex PCR; TCRdb's version includes in-frame clones alone and lacks a portion of them. The sample includes 45,000 or so clones, approximately 73% seen only once; the top ten take about 11%. V was pared by 3 bases and J by 5 bases, with 8 bases between. CDR3 length equals 13 residues. Germline CDR1 and CDR2: ENHRY and SYGVKD.

This receptor was taken from a human donor with classical Hodgkin lymphoma. The chain couples TRBV10-3 to TRBJ2-1, with D possibly matching TRBD2 (5 bases). Material: peripheral blood mononuclear cells (PBMCs), obtained at baseline. CDR3 amino acids: CAISEPGNNEQFF. CDR3 bases: TGTGCCATCAGTGAACCGGGAAACAATGAGCAGTTCTTC.